Following are 30 T cell receptor beta chains from one sample sequenced in a study of T cell repertoires in cytomegalovirus infection. Their antigens remain unidentified. TCRdb re-called the reads with MiXCR, one entry per CDR3 protein. This sample has around 99,000 distinct CDR3 sequences, with about 30% found just once. The sample in question was CD8+ T cells from cultured PBMCs, obtained from culture after CMV antigen stimulation. Receptors were obtained from a human donor in good health (CMV status not recorded). Some clones in this sample may be carry-over from other donors' samples.

This clonotype has a handful of counts. The chain recombines TRBV15 with TRBJ1-2, with D hard to call. Trimming took 3 bases from V and 3 from J, leaving 14 bases between them. CDR3 size: 15 residues. Germline values: CDR1 LNHNV, CDR2 YYDKDF (reference sequence). DNA for the CDR3: TGTGCCACCAGCAGGCAGGCATTCGACTACTATGGCTACACCTTC. Translated, it gives CATSRQAFDYYGYTF.

This clonotype has a handful of counts. V gene TRBV27 combines with J gene TRBJ2-1; D could derive from TRBD1 or TRBD2 (5 bases each). Germline V CDR1 and CDR2: MNHEY, SMNVEV (reference sequence). The CDR3 loop spans 14 amino acids. V lost 1 base and J lost 10, with 14 bases in between. Here the CDR3 DNA reads TGTGCCAGCAGTTTATTCTCCGGCTGGGACGAGCAGTTCTTC. The encoded protein is CASSLFSGWDEQFF.

This chain connects TRBV28 to TRBJ2-1, with 12 bases fitting TRBD2. The ends lost 5 bases at V and 7 bases at J; junction bases unmatched: 6. Germline lookup yields CDR1 MDHEN and CDR2 SYDVKM. This CDR3 contains 15 residues. The CDR3 protein is CASSALAGGNNEQFF. CDR3 sequence (DNA): TGTGCCAGCAGTGCGCTAGCGGGGGGGAATAATGAGCAGTTCTTC.

In its sample, this clonotype was seen many times. The gene calls are TRBV4-2 and TRBJ1-1; no definite D call. From germline, CDR1 is LGHNA and CDR2 YNFKEQ. CDR3 length: 16 amino acids. V was clipped by 0 bases and J by 0 bases, with 11 bases between them. CDR3 residues: CASSQDLGSMNTEAFF. In nucleotides, the CDR3 is TGTGCCAGCAGCCAAGATCTGGGCAGCATGAACACTGAAGCTTTCTTT.

The sample holds a few counts of this clonotype. The chain uses TRBV27 and TRBJ1-5, with no clear D. The CDR3 sequence is 17 residues long. With 0 bases removed from V and 3 bases from J, the gap between germline ends came to 15 bases. CDR1 and CDR2 (germline): MNHEY, SMNVEV (reference sequence). CDR3 protein: CASSLSHPLVANQPQHF. The DNA of the CDR3 is TGTGCCAGCAGTTTATCCCACCCCCTCGTGGCCAATCAGCCCCAGCATTTT.

CDR3 sequence reads: CSVEDRGPEAFF. The CDR3 nucleotides read TGCAGCGTTGAAGATCGTGGTCCTGAAGCTTTCTTT. The genes are TRBV29-1 and TRBJ1-1; D unresolved. V dropped 0 bases and J dropped 6 bases, with 8 bases sitting between them. This CDR3 comprises 12 residues. CDR1 and CDR2 from the germline V gene are SQVTM and ANQGSEA.

The sample holds many counts of this clonotype. This sequence joins TRBV7-9 and TRBJ2-2; 9 bases map to TRBD2. The germline CDR1 and CDR2 sequences are SEHNR and FQNEAQ (reference sequence). The CDR3 is 15 residues long. J gave up 4 bases and V 3 bases, and 3 bases lay outside the gene matches. Here the CDR3 reads CASSFAGGSTGELFF. CDR3 DNA sequence: TGTGCCAGCAGCTTTGCGGGGGGGAGCACCGGGGAGCTGTTTTTT.

This clonotype was seen only a few times. The chain uses TRBV2 and TRBJ1-1, with D possibly TRBD1 on 5 matching bases. The CDR3 runs to 13 residues. V was trimmed by 5 bases and J by 7 bases, leaving 14 bases between them. Germline V lookup: CDR1 SNHLY, CDR2 FYNNEI. CDR3 bases: TGTGCCAGCAGTCGCAGGGAGAAAATTGAAGCTTTCTTT. Residues: CASSRREKIEAFF.

The sample holds many counts of this clonotype. V and J are TRBV7-8 and TRBJ2-4; unclear D gene. The CDR3 has 13 residues. Trimming stripped 1 base from V and 6 bases from J, with 7 bases between. In germline, CDR1 is SGHVS, CDR2 FQNEAQ. DNA of the CDR3: TGTGCCAGCAGCTTAGATCGTCTAAACATTCAGTACTTC. Translated: CASSLDRLNIQYF.

This clonotype turned up a few times. The V gene is TRBV7-9, the J gene TRBJ2-5, with 9 bases that match TRBD1. This CDR3 comprises 15 residues. V lost 5 bases, J lost 1 base, and 5 bases stayed unmatched. Per the germline V gene, CDR1 is SEHNR and CDR2 is FQNEAQ (reference sequence). CDR3 amino acids: CASSVPQGAQETQYF. The CDR3 DNA reads TGTGCCAGCAGCGTCCCACAGGGGGCCCAAGAGACCCAGTACTTC.

The V gene is TRBV7-8, the J gene TRBJ1-3; D ambiguous. Germline loops: CDR1 SGHVS, CDR2 FQNEAQ. This CDR3 comprises 15 residues. V was pared by 6 bases and J by 2 bases, with 14 bases between. DNA for the CDR3: TGTGCCAGCAGGAAGGAGGGAGGTGCTGGAAACACCATATATTTT. Translation: CASRKEGGAGNTIYF.

Many counts were recorded for this clonotype. V gene TRBV4-1 combines with J gene TRBJ2-2; the match to TRBD1 covers 7 bases. Looked up from germline, CDR1 is MGHRA and CDR2 is YSYEKL. This CDR3 region has 15 residues. Trimming at V came to 4 bases and at J to 1 base, leaving 3 bases not matched to a gene. The CDR3 nucleotides are TGCGCCAGCAGCCTCTGGACAGGGAACACCGGGGAGCTGTTTTTT. Protein product: CASSLWTGNTGELFF.

The table lists this clonotype with a few counts. This sequence joins TRBV7-9 and TRBJ1-2; D is possibly TRBD1 (5 bases). Looked up from germline, CDR1 is SEHNR and CDR2 is FQNEAQ (reference sequence). The CDR3 sequence is 15 residues long. V was clipped by 1 base and J by 6 bases, with 15 bases between them. CDR3: CASSLVEGSVDGYTF. DNA of the CDR3: TGTGCCAGCAGCTTAGTCGAGGGGTCAGTAGATGGCTACACCTTC. Supplemented by reference TRBV7-9 and TRBJ1-2, the full variable domain reads DTGVSQNPRHKITKRGQNVTFRCDPISEHNRLYWYRQTLGQGPEFLTYFQNEAQLEKSRLLSDRFSAERPKGSFSTLEIQRTEQGDSAMYLCASSLVEGSVDGYTFGSGTRLTVV.

This clonotype was seen at least ten times. J is TRBJ1-1 and V is TRBV4-1; no definite D call. Germline V gives CDR1 MGHRA, CDR2 YSYEKL. CDR3 length: 13 amino acids. V dropped 4 bases and J dropped 4 bases, with 10 bases sitting between them. The CDR3 region is CASSLSGPTEAFF. The CDR3, as DNA: TGCGCCAGCAGCCTATCCGGACCCACTGAAGCTTTCTTT.

The V and J genes are TRBV5-6 and TRBJ2-1, with D unclear. The CDR3 length is 12 residues. V was cut by 3 bases and J by 10 bases, with 11 bases left in between. CDR1 and CDR2 from the germline V gene are SGHDT and YYEEEE. CDR3 residues: CASSSTQEEQFF. CDR3 DNA sequence: TGTGCCAGCAGCTCCACACAAGAAGAGCAGTTCTTC.

V gene TRBV7-9 combines with J gene TRBJ1-2, with TRBD1 matching over 8 bases. The CDR3 consists of 15 residues. The V gene's germline CDR1 is SEHNR and CDR2 FQNEAQ (reference sequence). V gave up 3 bases and J gave up 4 bases; unmatched junction bases: 7. The CDR3 sequence is CASSFSGQGGYGYTF. The CDR3, as DNA: TGTGCCAGCAGCTTTTCCGGACAGGGAGGCTATGGCTACACCTTC.

V usage is TRBV12-3 or TRBV12-4 and J usage is TRBJ1-1; tentatively, D is TRBD1 (5 bases). CDR3 length equals 13 residues. V lost 6 bases and J lost 0, with 8 bases in between. The CDR3 nucleotides read TGTGCCAGCAGGGACAACCTGAACACTGAAGCTTTCTTT. Translation gives CASRDNLNTEAFF.

V usage is TRBV19 and J usage is TRBJ2-2; possibly TRBD1 for D (7 bases). This CDR3 region has 14 residues. V lost 3 bases and J 5 bases, leaving 10 bases between the germline ends. Germline assignment: CDR1 LNHDA and CDR2 SQIVND (reference sequence). The CDR3 sequence: CASSIGGQTGELFF. CDR3 DNA sequence: TGTGCCAGTAGTATCGGGGGACAGACCGGGGAGCTGTTTTTT. The entire variable domain, with the rest obtained from reference TRBV19 and TRBJ2-2, is as follows: DGGITQSPKYLFRKEGQNVTLSCEQNLNHDAMYWYRQDPGQGLRLIYYSQIVNDFQKGDIAEGYSVSREKKESFPLTVTSAQKNPTAFYLCASSIGGQTGELFFGEGSRLTVL.

This chain links TRBV11-2 with TRBJ2-2; D unclear. The V and J ends lost 4 bases and 6 bases respectively, with 12 bases between them. The CDR3 is made up of 14 amino acids. CDR1 and CDR2 (germline): SGHAT, FQNNGV. The CDR3 DNA reads TGTGCCAGCAGCTCAACTGATGGTCCCGGGGAGCTGTTTTTT. Translated, it gives CASSSTDGPGELFF.

There are a few counts of this clonotype. The chain employs TRBV27 and TRBJ2-1; D unclear. Germline CDR1 reads MNHEY; CDR2 reads SMNVEV (reference sequence). This CDR3 is 13 amino acids long. Trimming took off 0 bases at V and 6 bases at J, with 6 bases between the two ends. The CDR3 DNA reads TGTGCCAGCAGTTTATCTCTTCCCAATGAGCAGTTCTTC. It translates to CASSLSLPNEQFF.

V gene TRBV18 combines with J gene TRBJ1-5; no clear D gene. The CDR3 length is 13 residues. V was trimmed by 2 bases and J by 4 bases, leaving 6 bases between them. Germline values: CDR1 KGHSH, CDR2 LQKENI. CDR3 loop: CASSPRRNQPQHF. In DNA form, the CDR3 reads TGTGCCAGCTCACCAAGAAGAAATCAGCCCCAGCATTTT.

This clonotype was seen many times. The chain carries TRBV7-6 and TRBJ1-1; D gene ambiguous. Germline V gives CDR1 SGHVS, CDR2 FNYEAQ. CDR3 length: 13 residues. The V end lost 1 base, the J end lost 7 bases, and 10 bases lay between the germline ends. CDR3 residues: CASSLGRASEAFF. DNA for the CDR3: TGTGCCAGCAGCTTAGGAAGGGCGAGTGAAGCTTTCTTT.

A few counts support this clonotype. The rearrangement links TRBV27 to TRBJ2-5, with 7 nucleotides matching TRBD1. There are 13 residues in the CDR3. V was clipped by 7 bases and J by 3 bases; unmatched bases: 5. The germline gives CDR1 MNHEY, CDR2 SMNVEV (reference sequence). CDR3 nucleotide sequence: TGTGCCAGCACCAAAACAGGGGAAGAGACCCAGTACTTC. Its protein product is CASTKTGEETQYF.

This clonotype was detected a few times. The chain recombines TRBV10-3 with TRBJ2-5; D perhaps matches TRBD2 (6 bases). The CDR3 covers 15 residues. V lost 2 bases, J lost 0 bases, and 10 bases lay in between. From germline, CDR1 is ENHRY and CDR2 SYGVKD. The CDR3 sequence is CAISETGTYQETQYF. The DNA for the CDR3 is TGTGCCATCAGTGAGACTGGGACTTACCAAGAGACCCAGTACTTC.

The chain recombines TRBV6-5 with TRBJ2-4; no clear D gene. Deletions cut 9 bases from V and 1 base from J, with 16 bases between. The germline V gene has CDR1 MNHEY and CDR2 SVGAGI. The CDR3 runs to 15 residues. CDR3 loop: CARRLQDGAKNIQYF. The CDR3, as DNA: TGTGCCAGACGCCTCCAGGATGGGGCCAAAAACATTCAGTACTTC.

This chain uses TRBV10-3 with TRBJ1-1, with D tentatively TRBD1 (5 bases). With 7 bases removed from V and 7 bases from J, the gap between germline ends came to 10 bases. Germline values: CDR1 ENHRY, CDR2 SYGVKD. This CDR3 has 11 residues. The CDR3 loop is CAITDSREAFF. DNA of the CDR3: TGTGCCATCACCGACAGCCGTGAAGCTTTCTTT.

The chain has TRBV20-1 and TRBJ2-2; 9 bases are a match to TRBD1. CDR3 length: 15 amino acids. Germline V gene lookup returns CDR1 DFQATT and CDR2 SNEGSKA (reference sequence). With 2 bases clipped from V and 7 bases from J, the junction kept 8 bases outside the gene matches. CDR3 protein: CSARRDRDGVGELFF. CDR3 nucleotide sequence: TGCAGTGCTAGACGGGACAGGGATGGGGTCGGGGAGCTGTTTTTT.

The chain recombines TRBV19 with TRBJ1-1, with D tentatively TRBD1 (5 bases). The CDR3 runs 15 residues. The V end was cut by 5 bases, the J end by 0 bases, with 13 bases between. Germline-derived CDR1 and CDR2 are LNHDA and SQIVND (reference sequence). CDR3 residues: CASSGPGRVNTEAFF. The CDR3 DNA reads as TGTGCCAGTAGTGGCCCGGGACGGGTGAACACTGAAGCTTTCTTT.

The chain is built from TRBV27 and TRBJ1-1, with D uncertain. The CDR3 loop spans 15 amino acids. V was trimmed by 2 bases and J by 5 bases, leaving 15 bases between them. Germline lookup yields CDR1 MNHEY and CDR2 SMNVEV (reference sequence). This chain's CDR3 is CASSLQFGGGTEAFF. The CDR3 coding sequence is TGTGCCAGCAGTTTACAATTCGGAGGAGGAACTGAAGCTTTCTTT.

The V gene is TRBV7-9, the J gene TRBJ1-1; 7 positions agree with TRBD1. With V trimmed by 3 bases and J by 0 bases, 7 bases remained unmatched. CDR1 SEHNR and CDR2 FQNEAQ come from the germline V gene (reference sequence). The length of the CDR3 is 16 residues. The CDR3 sequence is CASSFPNRGVNTEAFF. The CDR3 nucleotides are TGTGCCAGCAGCTTCCCAAACAGGGGAGTGAACACTGAAGCTTTCTTT. The full variable domain, in which reference TRBV7-9 and TRBJ1-1 provide the parts outside the CDR3, is DTGVSQNPRHKITKRGQNVTFRCDPISEHNRLYWYRQTLGQGPEFLTYFQNEAQLEKSRLLSDRFSAERPKGSFSTLEIQRTEQGDSAMYLCASSFPNRGVNTEAFFGQGTRLTVV.